This record concerns one T cell receptor beta chain sequence. Its antigen is not identified. This CDR3 is built from 14 residues. Trimming cost V 0 bases and J 1 base, with 6 bases left between them. CDR1 is SGHTA, CDR2 FQGNSA, per germline. This specimen comes from a study of OX40 agonist ivuxolimab in advanced cancers. Study background: The dose-escalation cohort was about 87% male, with a mean age of about 56 years, ranging about 20 to 85. A partial response was reached by three patients: one with hepatocellular carcinoma and two with cutaneous melanoma. Regarding the study as a whole: At 0.1-3.0 mg/kg, partial responders had clonal expansion among the lowest observed.

The assay was immunoSEQ multiplex PCR, and TCRdb's table has in-frame clones only and misses some. This sample has 50,000 to 75,000 clones, with approximately 80% found just once. The material was CD4+ or CD8+ T cells sorted from blood, obtained in a trial of the OX40 agonist ivuxolimab. The rearrangement joins TRBV7-2 to TRBJ1-1; D might be TRBD1 (5 bases). The clonotype originates from an adult with an advanced solid tumor such as melanoma, head and neck, liver or kidney cancer. Here the CDR3 DNA reads TGTGCCAGCAGCTTAGCTGGGGGGAACACTGAAGCTTTCTTT. It codes for CASSLAGGNTEAFF.